Each of the 14 T cell receptor beta chains below was sequenced from the same sample in a study of PD-1 blockade in mismatch repair-deficient tumors. The repertoire was sequenced with immunoSEQ multiplex PCR; TCRdb's copy has only in-frame clones and lacks some. The table records around 33,000 clones, 80% of them present only once. This specimen was PBMCs, taken less than 7 weeks after starting pembrolizumab. Receptors were obtained from an adult with mismatch repair-deficient cancer.

This clone has a single count. The chain uses TRBV10-3 and TRBJ2-1, with a possible D match to TRBD1 (5 bases). Trimming removed 7 bases from V and 5 bases from J, with 9 bases in between. CDR1 ENHRY and CDR2 SYGVKD come from the germline V gene. The CDR3 is 12 amino acids. CDR3 sequence: CAIMDINNEQFF. In nucleotides, the CDR3 is TGTGCCATCATGGACATAAACAATGAGCAGTTCTTC.

The DNA of the CDR3 is TGTGCCAGTAGGGCGGGGCAGGGTCAGCCCCAGCATTTT. This translates into CASRAGQGQPQHF. The chain uses TRBV19 and TRBJ1-5; weak D call: TRBD1 (5 bases). The length of the CDR3 is 13 residues. Germline V gene lookup returns CDR1 LNHDA and CDR2 SQIVND (reference sequence). V lost 6 bases and J 6 bases, leaving 12 bases between the germline ends.

The CDR3: CASSLAGRGETQYF. CDR3 nucleotides: TGTGCCAGCAGCTTAGCGGGTAGGGGAGAGACCCAGTACTTC. This chain links TRBV7-2 with TRBJ2-5; a weak D match, TRBD1 (5 bases). The CDR3 length is 14 residues. The V gene lost 0 bases and the J gene lost 4 bases, with 9 bases spanning the gap. Germline CDR1 reads SGHTA; CDR2 reads FQGNSA.

J is TRBJ1-5 and V is TRBV6-5, with D unresolved. This CDR3 comprises 13 residues. Germline V lookup: CDR1 MNHEY, CDR2 SVGAGI. Trimming removed 6 bases at V and 3 bases at J, with 9 bases between. The CDR3: CASSYGLNQPQHF. DNA of the CDR3: TGTGCCAGCAGCTACGGACTCAATCAGCCCCAGCATTTT.

The gene calls are TRBV6-1 and TRBJ1-2, with no clear D. CDR1 and CDR2 (germline): MNHNS, SASEGT. V lost 2 bases and J lost 6, with 16 bases in between. The CDR3 length is 15 residues. The CDR3: CASSERGLSRDGYTF. Written as DNA, the CDR3 is TGTGCCAGCAGTGAACGTGGACTATCACGTGATGGCTACACCTTC.

The chain employs TRBV6-4 and TRBJ1-1; 7 bases map to TRBD1. CDR3 length: 15 residues. Germline V gene data show CDR1 as MRHNA and CDR2 as SNTAGT. The J segment lost 0 bases and the V segment lost 5 bases, leaving 6 bases of the junction unmatched. The CDR3 loop is CASSNRGKVNTEAFF. In DNA, the CDR3 is TGTGCCAGCAGTAACAGGGGAAAGGTGAACACTGAAGCTTTCTTT.

The chain employs TRBV7-7 and TRBJ2-5; D might be TRBD2 (6 bases). V was cut by 5 bases and J by 1 base, with 8 bases left in between. Germline V CDR1 and CDR2: SSHAT, FNYEAQ (reference sequence). The CDR3 sequence is 13 residues long. CDR3 protein: CASSGTLQETQYF. CDR3 DNA sequence: TGTGCCAGCAGCGGGACTCTCCAAGAGACCCAGTACTTC.

This chain uses TRBV28 with TRBJ1-2; weak D call: TRBD1 (6 bases). This CDR3 spans 16 amino acids. V shed 4 bases and J shed 7 bases, with 22 bases lying between them. Germline CDR1 MDHEN, CDR2 SYDVKM. CDR3 sequence (DNA): TGTGCCAGCAGTTCGGCTATCGGGGGGGGGCGCGTTGGCTACACCTTC. Residues: CASSSAIGGGRVGYTF.

This clone was counted a single time. This chain connects TRBV6-5 to TRBJ2-3; 8 bases line up with TRBD1. With V trimmed by 5 bases and J by 5 bases, 6 bases remained unmatched. The CDR3 length is 14 residues. The V gene's germline CDR1 is MNHEY and CDR2 SVGAGI. In DNA form, the CDR3 reads TGTGCCAGCAGTGTCAGGGGGCATGGAGATACGCAGTATTTT. Translation gives CASSVRGHGDTQYF.

This clone is large (0.1 to 1%) in the sample. Here the CDR3 reads CASSHPRTSGSYEQYF. For the CDR3, the DNA is TGTGCCAGCAGCCACCCACGGACTAGCGGCTCCTACGAGCAGTACTTC. The rearrangement uses TRBV7-3 and TRBJ2-7; 10 bases map to TRBD2. The CDR3 has 16 amino acids. Germline V gene lookup returns CDR1 SGHTA and CDR2 FQGTGA. Trimming took 5 bases from V and 0 from J; bases not matched to a gene: 7.

In this sample, this clone turned up a few times. The chain has TRBV14 and TRBJ2-7; 8 bases are shared with TRBD1. J gave up 7 bases and V 4 bases, and 3 bases lay outside the gene matches. Germline V gives CDR1 SGHDN, CDR2 FVKESK. The CDR3 length is 12 residues. DNA of the CDR3: TGTGCCAGCAGCCCGACAGGGGTGGAGCAGTACTTC. This sequence encodes CASSPTGVEQYF. Full variable domain (rest looked up from reference TRBV14 and TRBJ2-7): EAGVTQFPSHSVIEKGQTVTLRCDPISGHDNLYWYRRVMGKEIKFLLHFVKESKQDESGMPNNRFLAERTGGTYSTLKVQPAELEDSGVYFCASSPTGVEQYFGPGTRLTVT.

J is TRBJ2-1 and V is TRBV27; 11 bases agree with TRBD2. The CDR3 covers 16 residues. The ends lost 7 bases at V and 9 bases at J; junction bases unmatched: 14. Germline loops: CDR1 MNHEY, CDR2 SMNVEV (reference sequence). The CDR3 DNA is TGTGCCAGCAAGGTCGCTAATAGCGGGAGGGCCGGTGAGCAGTTCTTC. Translation: CASKVANSGRAGEQFF.

This clone was recorded only once. The gene calls are TRBV29-1 and TRBJ2-2; 12 bases are a match to TRBD1. After removal of 3 bases from V and 4 bases from J, the junction contained 6 bases not matched to a gene. Germline assignment: CDR1 SQVTM and CDR2 ANQGSEA. This CDR3 has 16 residues. CDR3 nucleotide sequence: TGCAGCGTTGACGGGACAGGGGGCAGGGGCACCGGGGAGCTGTTTTTT. It translates to CSVDGTGGRGTGELFF.

The rearrangement joins TRBV5-1 to TRBJ2-2; D is undetermined. V lost 0 bases, J lost 5 bases, and 11 bases lay in between. CDR1 and CDR2 (germline): SGHRS, YFSETQ. The CDR3 runs to 15 residues. The CDR3 DNA sequence: TGCGCCAGCAGCTTGGCCCCCTTTTCTACCGGGGAGCTGTTTTTT. It specifies CASSLAPFSTGELFF.